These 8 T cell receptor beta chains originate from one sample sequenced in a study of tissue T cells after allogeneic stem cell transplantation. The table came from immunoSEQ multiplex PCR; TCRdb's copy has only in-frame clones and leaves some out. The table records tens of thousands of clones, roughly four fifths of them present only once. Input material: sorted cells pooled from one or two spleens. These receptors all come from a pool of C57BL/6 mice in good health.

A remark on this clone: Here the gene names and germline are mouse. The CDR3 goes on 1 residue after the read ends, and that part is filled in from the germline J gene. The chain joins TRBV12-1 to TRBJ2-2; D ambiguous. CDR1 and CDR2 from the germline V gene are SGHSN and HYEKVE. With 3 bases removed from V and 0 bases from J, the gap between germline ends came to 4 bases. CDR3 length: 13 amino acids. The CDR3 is CASSFANTGQLYF. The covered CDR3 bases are TGTGCCAGCTCTTTTGCAAACACCGGGCAGCTCTAC. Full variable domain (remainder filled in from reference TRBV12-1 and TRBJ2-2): DSGVVQSPRHIIKEKGGRSVLTCIPISGHSNVVWYQQTLGKELKFLIQHYEKVERDKGFLPSRFSVQQFDDYHSEMNMSALELEDSAMYFCASSFANTGQLYFGEGSKLTVL.

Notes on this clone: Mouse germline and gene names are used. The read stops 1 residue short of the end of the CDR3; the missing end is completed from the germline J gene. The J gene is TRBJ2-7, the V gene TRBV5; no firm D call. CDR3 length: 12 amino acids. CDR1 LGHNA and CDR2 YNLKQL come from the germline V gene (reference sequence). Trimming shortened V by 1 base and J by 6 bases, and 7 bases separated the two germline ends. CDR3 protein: CASSQGVAEQYF. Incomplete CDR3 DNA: TGTGCCAGCAGCCAAGGGGTGGCTGAACAGTAC.

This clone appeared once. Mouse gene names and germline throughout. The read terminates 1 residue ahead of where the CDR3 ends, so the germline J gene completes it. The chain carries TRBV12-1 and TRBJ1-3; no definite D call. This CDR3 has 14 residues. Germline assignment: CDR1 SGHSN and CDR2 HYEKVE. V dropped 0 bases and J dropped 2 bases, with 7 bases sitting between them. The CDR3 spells CASSLLDTGNTLYF. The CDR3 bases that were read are TGTGCCAGCTCTCTCCTCGACACTGGAAATACGCTCTAT.

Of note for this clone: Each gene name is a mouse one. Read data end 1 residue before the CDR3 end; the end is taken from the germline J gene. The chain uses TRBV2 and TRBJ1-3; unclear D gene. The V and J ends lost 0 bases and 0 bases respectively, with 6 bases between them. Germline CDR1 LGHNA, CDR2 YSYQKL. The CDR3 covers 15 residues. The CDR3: CASSQEHNSGNTLYF. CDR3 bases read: TGTGCCAGCAGCCAAGAGCACAATTCTGGAAATACGCTCTAT.

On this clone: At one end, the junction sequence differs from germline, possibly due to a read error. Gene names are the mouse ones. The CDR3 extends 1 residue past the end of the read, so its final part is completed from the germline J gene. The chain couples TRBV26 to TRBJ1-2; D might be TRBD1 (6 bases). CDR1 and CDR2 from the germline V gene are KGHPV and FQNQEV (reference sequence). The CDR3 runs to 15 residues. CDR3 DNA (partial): TGTGCCGGCAGTCTGTCTAGGGGGATGAACTCCGACTACACC. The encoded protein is CAGSLSRGMNSDYT. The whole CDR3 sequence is CAGSLSRGMNSDYTF.

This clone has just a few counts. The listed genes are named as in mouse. The CDR3 region is CASSSTGSSYEQYF. Incomplete CDR3 DNA: TGTGCCAGCAGCTCGACTGGTAGCTCCTATGAACAGTAC. The J gene is TRBJ2-7, the V gene TRBV4; D is possibly TRBD2 (6 bases). The read ends 1 residue shy of where the CDR3 ends; the end is completed using the germline J gene. The V gene lost 4 bases and the J gene lost 0 bases, with 10 bases spanning the gap. Germline V gene data show CDR1 as LGHDT and CDR2 as YNNKQL (reference sequence). The length of the CDR3 is 14 residues.

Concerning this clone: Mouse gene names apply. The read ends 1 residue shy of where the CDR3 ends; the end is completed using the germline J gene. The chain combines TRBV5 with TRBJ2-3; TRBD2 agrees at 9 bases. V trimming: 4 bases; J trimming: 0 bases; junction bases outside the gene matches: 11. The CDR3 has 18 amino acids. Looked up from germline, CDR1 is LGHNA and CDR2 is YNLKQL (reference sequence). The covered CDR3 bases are TGTGCCAGCAGCCCCTCACGGACTGGGGCTGGTAGTGCAGAAACGCTGTAT. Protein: CASSPSRTGAGSAETLY. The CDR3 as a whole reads CASSPSRTGAGSAETLYF.

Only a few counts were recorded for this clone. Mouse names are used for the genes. Partial CDR3 DNA: TGTGCTAGCAGTGAGGGAAACAACCAGGCTCCGCTT. Translated, it gives CASSEGNNQAPL. The entire CDR3 reads CASSEGNNQAPLF. V is TRBV29 and J is TRBJ1-5; no firm D call. The observed sequence ends 1 residue before the CDR3 terminus, with the missing tail filled in from the germline J gene. Trimming removed 5 bases at V and 1 base at J, with 6 bases between. Germline values: CDR1 MSHET, CDR2 SYDVDS. The CDR3 extends over 13 amino acids.